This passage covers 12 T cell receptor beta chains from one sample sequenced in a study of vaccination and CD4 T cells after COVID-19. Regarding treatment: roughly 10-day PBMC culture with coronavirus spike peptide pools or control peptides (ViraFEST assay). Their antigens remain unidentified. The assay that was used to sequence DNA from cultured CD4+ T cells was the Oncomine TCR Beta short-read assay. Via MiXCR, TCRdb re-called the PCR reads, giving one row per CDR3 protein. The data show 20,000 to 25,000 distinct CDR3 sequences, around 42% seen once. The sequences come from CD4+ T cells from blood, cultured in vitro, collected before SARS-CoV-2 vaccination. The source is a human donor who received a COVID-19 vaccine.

The CDR3 reads CAISPGEGRTEAFF. CDR3 coding DNA: TGTGCCATCTCCCCGGGCGAGGGGCGGACTGAAGCTTTCTTT. This chain joins TRBV10-3 and TRBJ1-1, with D possibly TRBD1 on 5 matching bases. CDR3 length: 14 residues. Germline assignment: CDR1 ENHRY and CDR2 SYGVKD. The germline V and J ends were trimmed by 8 bases and 5 bases, with 18 bases remaining between them.

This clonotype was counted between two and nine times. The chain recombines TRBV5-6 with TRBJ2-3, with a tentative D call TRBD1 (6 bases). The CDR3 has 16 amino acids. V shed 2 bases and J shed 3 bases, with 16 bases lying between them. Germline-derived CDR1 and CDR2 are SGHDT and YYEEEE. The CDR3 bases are TGTGCCAGCAGCTTCTACAGGGTAATGGGAACAGATACGCAGTATTTT. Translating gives CASSFYRVMGTDTQYF.

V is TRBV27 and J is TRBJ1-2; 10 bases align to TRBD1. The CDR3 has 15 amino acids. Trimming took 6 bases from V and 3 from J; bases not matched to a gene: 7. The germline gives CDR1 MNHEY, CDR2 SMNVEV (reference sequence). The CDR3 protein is CASSRDRGLDYGYTF. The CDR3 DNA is TGTGCCAGCAGCCGGGACAGGGGCTTAGACTATGGCTACACCTTC.

The CDR3 coding sequence is TGTGCCAGCAGTTACCTGTCGATTCAGGGGGGTGAAGCTTTCTTT. This gives the protein CASSYLSIQGGEAFF. The V and J genes are TRBV6-5 and TRBJ1-1; 7 positions agree with TRBD1. The germline CDR1 and CDR2 sequences are MNHEY and SVGAGI. The CDR3 has 15 amino acids. The junction had 10 bases not matched to a gene; V was cut back by 2 bases and J by 7 bases.

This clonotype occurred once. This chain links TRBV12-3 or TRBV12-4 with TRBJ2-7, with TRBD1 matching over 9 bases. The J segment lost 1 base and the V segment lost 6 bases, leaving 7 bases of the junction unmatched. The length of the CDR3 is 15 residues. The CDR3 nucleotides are TGTGCCAGCAGCCGGGACAGGGAACGATCCTACGAGCAGTACTTC. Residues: CASSRDRERSYEQYF.

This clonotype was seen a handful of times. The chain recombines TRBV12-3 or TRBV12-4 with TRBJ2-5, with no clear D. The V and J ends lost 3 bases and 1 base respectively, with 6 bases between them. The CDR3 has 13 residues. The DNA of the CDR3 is TGTGCCAGCAGTTTGACCTCCCAAGAGACCCAGTACTTC. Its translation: CASSLTSQETQYF.

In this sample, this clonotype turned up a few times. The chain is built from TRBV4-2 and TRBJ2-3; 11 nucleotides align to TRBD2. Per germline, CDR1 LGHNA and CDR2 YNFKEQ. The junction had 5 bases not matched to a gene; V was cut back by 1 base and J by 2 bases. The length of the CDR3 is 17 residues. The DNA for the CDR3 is TGTGCCAGCAGCCAAGGTAGCGGGGGGGCCTTCACAGATACGCAGTATTTT. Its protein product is CASSQGSGGAFTDTQYF.

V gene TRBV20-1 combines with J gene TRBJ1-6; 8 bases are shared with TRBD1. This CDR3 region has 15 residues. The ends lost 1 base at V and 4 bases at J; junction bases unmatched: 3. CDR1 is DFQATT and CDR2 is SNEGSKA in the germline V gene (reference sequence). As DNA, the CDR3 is TGCAGTGCTAGAGTCCAGGGGGCGTATAATTCACCCCTCCACTTT. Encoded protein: CSARVQGAYNSPLHF.

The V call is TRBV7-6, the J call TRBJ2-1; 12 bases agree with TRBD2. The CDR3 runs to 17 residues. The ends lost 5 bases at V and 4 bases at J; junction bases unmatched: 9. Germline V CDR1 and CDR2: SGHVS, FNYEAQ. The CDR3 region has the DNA TGTGCCAGCAGCCCTCGACTAGCGGGGGCCGCGTACAATGAGCAGTTCTTC. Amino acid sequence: CASSPRLAGAAYNEQFF. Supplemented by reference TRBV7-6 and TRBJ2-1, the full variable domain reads GAGVSQSPRYKVTKRGQDVALRCDPISGHVSLYWYRQALGQGPEFLTYFNYEAQQDKSGLPNDRFSAERPEGSISTLTIQRTEQRDSAMYRCASSPRLAGAAYNEQFFGPGTRLTVL.

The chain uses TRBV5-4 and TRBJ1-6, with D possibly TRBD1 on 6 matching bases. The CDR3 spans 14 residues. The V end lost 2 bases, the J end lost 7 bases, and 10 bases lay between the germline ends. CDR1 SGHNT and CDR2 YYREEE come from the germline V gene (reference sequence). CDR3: CASSFNQGNSPLHF. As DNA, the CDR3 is TGTGCCAGCAGCTTTAATCAGGGGAATTCACCCCTCCACTTT.

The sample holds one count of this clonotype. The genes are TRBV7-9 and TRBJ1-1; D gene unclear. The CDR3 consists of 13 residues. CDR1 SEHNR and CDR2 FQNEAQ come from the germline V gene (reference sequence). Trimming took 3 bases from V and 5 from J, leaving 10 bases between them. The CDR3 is CASSLDPRTEAFF. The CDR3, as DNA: TGTGCCAGCAGCTTGGATCCTAGGACTGAAGCTTTCTTT.

The CDR3 sequence is CSAERLAGSYNEQFF. CDR3 DNA: TGCAGTGCTGAGAGACTAGCGGGGTCCTACAATGAGCAGTTCTTC. This chain connects TRBV20-1 to TRBJ2-1; 11 bases are a match to TRBD2. V dropped 5 bases and J dropped 1; count of bases not matched to a gene: 4. This CDR3 has 15 amino acids. Per germline, CDR1 DFQATT and CDR2 SNEGSKA (reference sequence).